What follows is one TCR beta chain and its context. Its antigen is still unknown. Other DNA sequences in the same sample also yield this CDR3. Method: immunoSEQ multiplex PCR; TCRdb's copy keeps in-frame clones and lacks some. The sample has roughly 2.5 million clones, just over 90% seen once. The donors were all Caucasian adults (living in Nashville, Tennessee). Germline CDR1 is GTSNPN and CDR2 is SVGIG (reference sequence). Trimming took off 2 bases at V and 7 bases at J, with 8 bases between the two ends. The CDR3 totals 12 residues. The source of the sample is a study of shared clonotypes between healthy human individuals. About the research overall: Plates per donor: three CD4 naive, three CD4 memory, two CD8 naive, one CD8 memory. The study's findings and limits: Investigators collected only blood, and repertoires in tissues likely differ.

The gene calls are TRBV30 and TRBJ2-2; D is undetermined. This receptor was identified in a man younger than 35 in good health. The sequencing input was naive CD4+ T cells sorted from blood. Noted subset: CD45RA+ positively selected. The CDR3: CAWSPRSGELFF. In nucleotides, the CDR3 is TGTGCCTGGAGTCCCCGTAGCGGGGAGCTGTTTTTT.